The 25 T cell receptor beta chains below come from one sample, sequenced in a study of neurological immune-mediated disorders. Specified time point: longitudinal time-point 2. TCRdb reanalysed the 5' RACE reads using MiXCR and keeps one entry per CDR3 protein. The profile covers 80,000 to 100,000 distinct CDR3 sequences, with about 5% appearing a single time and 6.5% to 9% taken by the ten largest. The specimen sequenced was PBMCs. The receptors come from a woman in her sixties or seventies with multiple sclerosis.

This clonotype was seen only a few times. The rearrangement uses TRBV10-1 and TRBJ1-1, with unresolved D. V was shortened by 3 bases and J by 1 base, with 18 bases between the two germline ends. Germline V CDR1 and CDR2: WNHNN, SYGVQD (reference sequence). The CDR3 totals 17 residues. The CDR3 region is CASSDTPTPERNTEAFF. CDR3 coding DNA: TGCGCCAGCAGTGATACACCCACACCGGAACGGAACACTGAAGCTTTCTTT.

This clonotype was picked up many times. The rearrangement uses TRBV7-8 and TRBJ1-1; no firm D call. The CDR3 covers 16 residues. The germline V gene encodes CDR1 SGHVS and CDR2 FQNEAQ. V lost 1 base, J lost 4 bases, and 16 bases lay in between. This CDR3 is CASSLDGRLMATEAFF. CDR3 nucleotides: TGTGCCAGCAGCTTAGATGGCAGGTTAATGGCCACTGAAGCTTTCTTT.

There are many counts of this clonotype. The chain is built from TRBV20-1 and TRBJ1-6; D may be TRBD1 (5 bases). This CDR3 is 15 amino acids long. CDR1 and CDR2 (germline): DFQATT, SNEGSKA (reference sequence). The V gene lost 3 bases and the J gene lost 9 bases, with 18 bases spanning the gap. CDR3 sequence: CSASGRQDTTSPLHF. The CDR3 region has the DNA TGCAGTGCTAGTGGTCGGCAGGACACCACTTCACCCCTCCACTTT.

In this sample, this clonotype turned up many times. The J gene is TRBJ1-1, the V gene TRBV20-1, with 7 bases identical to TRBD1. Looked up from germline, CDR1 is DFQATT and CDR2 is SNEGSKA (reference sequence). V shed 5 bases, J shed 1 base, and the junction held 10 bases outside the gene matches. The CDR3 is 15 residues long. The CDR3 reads CSALPVQGRNTEAFF. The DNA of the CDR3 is TGCAGTGCTTTGCCCGTACAGGGGAGGAACACTGAAGCTTTCTTT.

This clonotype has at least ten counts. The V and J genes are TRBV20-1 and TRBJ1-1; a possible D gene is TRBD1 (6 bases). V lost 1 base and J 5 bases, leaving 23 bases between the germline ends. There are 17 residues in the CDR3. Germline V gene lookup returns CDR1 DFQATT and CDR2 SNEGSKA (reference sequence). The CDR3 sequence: CSARALFGGRVITEAFF. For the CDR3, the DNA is TGCAGTGCTAGAGCCCTTTTTGGGGGCAGGGTAATAACTGAAGCTTTCTTT.

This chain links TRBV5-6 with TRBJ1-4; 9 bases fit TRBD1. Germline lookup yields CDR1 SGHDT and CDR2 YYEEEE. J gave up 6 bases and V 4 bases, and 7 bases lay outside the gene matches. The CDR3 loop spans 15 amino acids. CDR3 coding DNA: TGTGCCAGCAGCGCTTACAGGGGGCGAGATGAAAAACTGTTTTTT. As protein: CASSAYRGRDEKLFF.

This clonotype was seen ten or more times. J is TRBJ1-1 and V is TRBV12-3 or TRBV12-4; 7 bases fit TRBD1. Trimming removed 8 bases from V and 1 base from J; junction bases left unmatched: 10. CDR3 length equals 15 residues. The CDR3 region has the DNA TGTGCCAGCGCGCTCGAAGGGACAGCGAACACTGAAGCTTTCTTT. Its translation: CASALEGTANTEAFF.

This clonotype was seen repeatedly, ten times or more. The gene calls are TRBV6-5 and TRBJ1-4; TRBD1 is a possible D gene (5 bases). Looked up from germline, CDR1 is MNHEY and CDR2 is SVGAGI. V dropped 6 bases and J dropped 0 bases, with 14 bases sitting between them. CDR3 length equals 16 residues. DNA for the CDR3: TGTGCCAGCAGGTCAGGATTCAGGGCAACTAATGAAAAACTGTTTTTT. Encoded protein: CASRSGFRATNEKLFF.

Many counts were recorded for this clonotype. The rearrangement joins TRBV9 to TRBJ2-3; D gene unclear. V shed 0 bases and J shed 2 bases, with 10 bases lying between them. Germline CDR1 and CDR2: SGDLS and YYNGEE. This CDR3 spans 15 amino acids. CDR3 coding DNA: TGTGCCAGCAGCGTAGGGGGAATCGACACAGATACGCAGTATTTT. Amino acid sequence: CASSVGGIDTDTQYF.

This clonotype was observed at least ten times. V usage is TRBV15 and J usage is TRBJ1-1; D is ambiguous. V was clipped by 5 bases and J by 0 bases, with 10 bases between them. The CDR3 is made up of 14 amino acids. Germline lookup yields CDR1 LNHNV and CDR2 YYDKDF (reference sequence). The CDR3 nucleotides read TGTGCCACCAGCTATCGGCGGATGAACACTGAAGCTTTCTTT. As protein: CATSYRRMNTEAFF.

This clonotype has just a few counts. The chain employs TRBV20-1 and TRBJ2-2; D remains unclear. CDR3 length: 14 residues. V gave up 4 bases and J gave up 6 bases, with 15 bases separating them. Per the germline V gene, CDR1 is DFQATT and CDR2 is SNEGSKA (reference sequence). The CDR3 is CSAILRNLPGELFF. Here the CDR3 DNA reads TGCAGTGCTATTCTCCGGAATCTTCCCGGGGAGCTGTTTTTT.

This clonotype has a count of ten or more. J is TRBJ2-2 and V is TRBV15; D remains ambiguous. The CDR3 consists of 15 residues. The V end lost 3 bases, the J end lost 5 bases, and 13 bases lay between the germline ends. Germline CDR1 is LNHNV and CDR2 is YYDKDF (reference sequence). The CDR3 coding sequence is TGTGCCACCAGCAGGGGCCTTCCTACTACCGGGGAGCTGTTTTTT. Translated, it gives CATSRGLPTTGELFF.

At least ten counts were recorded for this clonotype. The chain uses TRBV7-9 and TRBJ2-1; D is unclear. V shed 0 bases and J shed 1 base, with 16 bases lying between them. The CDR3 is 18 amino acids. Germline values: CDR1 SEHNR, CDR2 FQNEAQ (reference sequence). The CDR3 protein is CASSLADFAAYSYNEQFF. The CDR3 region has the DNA TGTGCCAGCAGCTTAGCGGATTTCGCAGCATATTCCTACAATGAGCAGTTCTTC.

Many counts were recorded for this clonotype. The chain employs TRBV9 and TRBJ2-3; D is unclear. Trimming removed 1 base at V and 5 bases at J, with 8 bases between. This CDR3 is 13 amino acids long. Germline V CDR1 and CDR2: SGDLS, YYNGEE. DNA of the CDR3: TGTGCCAGCAGCGTAATGGTAATAGATACGCAGTATTTT. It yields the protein CASSVMVIDTQYF. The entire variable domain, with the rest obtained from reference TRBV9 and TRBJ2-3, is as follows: DSGVTQTPKHLITATGQRVTLRCSPRSGDLSVYWYQQSLDQGLQFLIQYYNGEERAKGNILERFSAQQFPDLHSELNLSSLELGDSALYFCASSVMVIDTQYFGPGTRLTVL.

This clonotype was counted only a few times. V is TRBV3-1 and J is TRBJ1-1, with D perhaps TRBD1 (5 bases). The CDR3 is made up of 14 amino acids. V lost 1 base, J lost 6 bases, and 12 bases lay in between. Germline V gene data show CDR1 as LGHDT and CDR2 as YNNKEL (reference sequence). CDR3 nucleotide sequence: TGTGCCAGCAGCCAAGTGCAGGGCGGTGCTGAAGCTTTCTTT. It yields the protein CASSQVQGGAEAFF. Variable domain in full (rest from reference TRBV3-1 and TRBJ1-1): DTAVSQTPKYLVTQMGNDKSIKCEQNLGHDTMYWYKQDSKKFLKIMFSYNNKELIINETVPNRFSPKSPDKAHLNLHINSLELGDSAVYFCASSQVQGGAEAFFGQGTRLTVV.

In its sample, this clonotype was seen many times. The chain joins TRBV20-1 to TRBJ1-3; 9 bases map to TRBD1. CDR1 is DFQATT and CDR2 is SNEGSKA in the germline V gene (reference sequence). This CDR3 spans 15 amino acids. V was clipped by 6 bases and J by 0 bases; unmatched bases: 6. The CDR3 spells CSAPDRGPSGNTIYF. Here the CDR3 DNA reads TGCAGTGCCCCGGACAGGGGTCCCTCTGGAAACACCATATATTTT.

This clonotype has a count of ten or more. The CDR3 protein is CASSDQVISTDTQYF. For the CDR3, the DNA is TGTGCCAGCAGCGATCAGGTGATTAGCACAGATACGCAGTATTTT. The chain links TRBV7-6 to TRBJ2-3; D is unclear. With 5 bases removed from V and 0 bases from J, the gap between germline ends came to 12 bases. CDR1 is SGHVS and CDR2 is FNYEAQ in the germline V gene. The CDR3 contains 15 residues. Variable domain in full (rest from reference TRBV7-6 and TRBJ2-3): GAGVSQSPRYKVTKRGQDVALRCDPISGHVSLYWYRQALGQGPEFLTYFNYEAQQDKSGLPNDRFSAERPEGSISTLTIQRTEQRDSAMYRCASSDQVISTDTQYFGPGTRLTVL.

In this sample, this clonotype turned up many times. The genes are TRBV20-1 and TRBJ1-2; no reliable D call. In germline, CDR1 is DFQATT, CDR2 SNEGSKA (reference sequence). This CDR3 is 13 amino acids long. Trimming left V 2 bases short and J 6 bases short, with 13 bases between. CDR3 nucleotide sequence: TGCAGTGCTAGATACGGCTCCGAGAATGGCTACACCTTC. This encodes CSARYGSENGYTF.

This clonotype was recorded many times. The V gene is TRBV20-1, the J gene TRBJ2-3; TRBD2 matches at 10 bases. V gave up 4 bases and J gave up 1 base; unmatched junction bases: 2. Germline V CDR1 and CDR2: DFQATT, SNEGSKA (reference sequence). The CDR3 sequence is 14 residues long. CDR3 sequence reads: CSATGTSGTDTQYF. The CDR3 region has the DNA TGCAGTGCTACCGGGACTAGCGGCACAGATACGCAGTATTTT.

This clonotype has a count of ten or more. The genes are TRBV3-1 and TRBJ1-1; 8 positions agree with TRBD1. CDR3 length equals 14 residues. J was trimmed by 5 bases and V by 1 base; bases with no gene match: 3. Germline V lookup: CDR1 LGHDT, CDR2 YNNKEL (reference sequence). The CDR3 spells CASSQVRGRTEAFF. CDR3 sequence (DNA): TGTGCCAGCAGCCAAGTCAGGGGGCGTACTGAAGCTTTCTTT.

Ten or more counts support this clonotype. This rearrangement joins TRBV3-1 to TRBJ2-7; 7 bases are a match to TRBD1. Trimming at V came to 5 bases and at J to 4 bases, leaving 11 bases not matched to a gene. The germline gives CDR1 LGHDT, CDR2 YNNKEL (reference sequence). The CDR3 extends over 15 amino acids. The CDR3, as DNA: TGTGCCAGCAGCGAGACCGGGACAGCGCGTTACGAGCAGTACTTC. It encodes CASSETGTARYEQYF.

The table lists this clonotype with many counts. CDR3 in DNA: TGTGCCATCAGTGAGGGACAGGGTGGAAATTCACCCCTCCACTTT. Translation gives CAISEGQGGNSPLHF. This chain joins TRBV10-3 and TRBJ1-6, with 8 bases matching TRBD1. The CDR3 runs to 15 residues. The germline CDR1 and CDR2 sequences are ENHRY and SYGVKD. V lost 2 bases and J lost 7; bases outside the gene matches: 4.

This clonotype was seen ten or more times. The CDR3, as DNA: TGCAGTGCCCAACCCCGGACTAGCGGATCCTACGAGCAGTACTTC. Encoded protein: CSAQPRTSGSYEQYF. This chain links TRBV20-1 with TRBJ2-7; TRBD2 matches at 10 bases. Germline V gene lookup returns CDR1 DFQATT and CDR2 SNEGSKA (reference sequence). Trimming at V came to 6 bases and at J to 1 base, leaving 9 bases not matched to a gene. This CDR3 is 15 amino acids long.

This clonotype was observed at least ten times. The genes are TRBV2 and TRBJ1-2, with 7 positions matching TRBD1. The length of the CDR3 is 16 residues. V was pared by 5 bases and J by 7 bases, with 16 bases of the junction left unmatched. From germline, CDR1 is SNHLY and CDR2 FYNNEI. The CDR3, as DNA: TGTGCCAGCAGTTTCCAGGGGGAACAGTATGCGGGTGGCTACACCTTC. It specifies CASSFQGEQYAGGYTF.

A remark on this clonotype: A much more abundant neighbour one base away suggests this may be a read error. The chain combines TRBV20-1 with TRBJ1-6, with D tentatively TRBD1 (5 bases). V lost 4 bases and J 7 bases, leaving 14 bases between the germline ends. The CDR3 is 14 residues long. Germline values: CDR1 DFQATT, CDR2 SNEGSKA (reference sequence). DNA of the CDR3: TGCAGTGCTATTGCCGGGGCGATGAATTCACCCCTCCACTTT. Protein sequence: CSAIAGAMNSPLHF.